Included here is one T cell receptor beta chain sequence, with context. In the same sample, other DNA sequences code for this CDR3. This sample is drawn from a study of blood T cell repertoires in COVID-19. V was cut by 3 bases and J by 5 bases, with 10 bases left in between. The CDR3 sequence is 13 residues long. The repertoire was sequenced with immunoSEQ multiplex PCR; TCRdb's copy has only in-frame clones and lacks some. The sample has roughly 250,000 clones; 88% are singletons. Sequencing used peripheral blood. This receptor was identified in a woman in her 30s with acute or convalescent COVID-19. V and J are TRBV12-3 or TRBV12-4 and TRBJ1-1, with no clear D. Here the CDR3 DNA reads TGTGCCAGCAGTTTGGCGGGAGGAACTGAAGCTTTCTTT. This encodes CASSLAGGTEAFF.